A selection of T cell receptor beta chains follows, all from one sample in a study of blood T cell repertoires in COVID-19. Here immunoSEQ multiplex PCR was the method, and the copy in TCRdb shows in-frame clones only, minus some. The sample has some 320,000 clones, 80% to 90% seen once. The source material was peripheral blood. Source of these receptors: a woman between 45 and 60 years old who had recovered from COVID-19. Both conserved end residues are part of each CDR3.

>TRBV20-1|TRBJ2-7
CSARGSYEQYF
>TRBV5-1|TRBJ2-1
CASSLGGGLNEQFF
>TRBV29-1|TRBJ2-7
CSIAGQTTYEQYF
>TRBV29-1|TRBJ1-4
CSVGDRATNEKLFF
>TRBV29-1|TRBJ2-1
CSAGLSNEQFF
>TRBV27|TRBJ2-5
CASSRMTRGGETQYF
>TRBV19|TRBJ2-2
CASSVQLAGGTGELFF
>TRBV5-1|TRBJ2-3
CASSPSGPSTDTQYF
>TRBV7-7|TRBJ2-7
CASSLGVNYEQYF
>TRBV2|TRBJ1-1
CASRPWTGNMNTEAFF
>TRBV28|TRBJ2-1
CASSSNGGDSYNEQFF
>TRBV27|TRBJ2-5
CASSSLGLGGGETQYF
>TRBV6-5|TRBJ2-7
CASSYAHPGEQYF
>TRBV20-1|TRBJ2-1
CSASQQDRVGNEQFF
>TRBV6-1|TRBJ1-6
CASSGGTGGSDSPLHF
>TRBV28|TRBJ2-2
CASSLEASADWGELFF
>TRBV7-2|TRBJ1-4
CASSLAVKNEKLFF
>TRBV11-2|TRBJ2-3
CASSLMASGSVDTQYF
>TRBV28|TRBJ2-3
CASSYSSGKGTDTQYF
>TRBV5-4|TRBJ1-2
CASSLRTGDYGYTF
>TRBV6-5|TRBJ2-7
CASSYSTPRGYEQYF
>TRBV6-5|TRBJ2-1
CASRRRQGWGVEQFF
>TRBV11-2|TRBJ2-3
CASSPGTSGGSTDTQYF
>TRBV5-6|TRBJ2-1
CASSLGQIRYGIYNEQFF
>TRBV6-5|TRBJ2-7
CASQPNSYEQYF
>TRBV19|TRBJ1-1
CASRGGQGGNTEAFF
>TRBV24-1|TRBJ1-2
CATSDVAQHYGYTF
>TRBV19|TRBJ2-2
CASSISGTPNTGELFF
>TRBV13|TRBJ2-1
CASSLARDYNEQFF
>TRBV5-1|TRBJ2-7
CASSMGLASSGEEQYF
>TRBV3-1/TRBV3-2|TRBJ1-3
CASSRGTGFVNTIYF
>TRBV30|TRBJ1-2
CAWSSQGSGYGYTF
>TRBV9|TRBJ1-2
CASSVLSTTGRNGYTF
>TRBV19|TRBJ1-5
CASSIDGGEQPQHF
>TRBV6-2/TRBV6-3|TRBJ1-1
CASSSRGQGNTEAFF
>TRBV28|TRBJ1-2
CASRTGGSQNYGYTF
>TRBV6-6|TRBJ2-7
CASSSAQYEQYF
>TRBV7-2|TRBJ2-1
CASSGLAGLNNEQFF
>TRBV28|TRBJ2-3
CASSRPGAPSTDTQYF
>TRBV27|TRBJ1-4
CASSSLTGVIEKLFF
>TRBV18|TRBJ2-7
CASSISGGQFYEQYF
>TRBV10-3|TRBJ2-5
CATMRLAGSETQYF
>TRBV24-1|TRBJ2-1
CATSDMGQALPDEQFF
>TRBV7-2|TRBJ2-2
CASSLEAVTGELFF
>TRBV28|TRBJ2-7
CASSPRSRTGGYEQYF
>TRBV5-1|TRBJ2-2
CASSLGTRGTGELFF
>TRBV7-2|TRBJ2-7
CASSLTGTGWYEQYF
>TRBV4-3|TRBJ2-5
CASSQGTADTQYF
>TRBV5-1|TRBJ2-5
CASSLSGTQETQYF
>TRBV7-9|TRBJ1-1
CASSLGGTGIRAFF
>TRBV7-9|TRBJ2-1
CASSLGGLPYNEQFF
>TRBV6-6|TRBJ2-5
CASSLGTGGPSLRETQYF
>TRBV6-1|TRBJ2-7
CASSEAAHEQYF
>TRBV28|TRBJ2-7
CASSSIPGQHYEQYF
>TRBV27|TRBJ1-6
CASSLQGRSPLHF